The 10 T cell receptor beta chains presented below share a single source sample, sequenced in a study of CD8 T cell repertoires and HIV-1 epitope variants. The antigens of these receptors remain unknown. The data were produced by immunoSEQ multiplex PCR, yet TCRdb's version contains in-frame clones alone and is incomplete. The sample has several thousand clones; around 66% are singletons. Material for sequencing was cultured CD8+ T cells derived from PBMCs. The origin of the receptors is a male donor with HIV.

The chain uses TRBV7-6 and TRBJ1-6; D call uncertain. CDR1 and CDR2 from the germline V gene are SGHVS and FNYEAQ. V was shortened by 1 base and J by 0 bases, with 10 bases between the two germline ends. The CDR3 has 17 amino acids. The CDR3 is CASSLDSLSSYNSPLHF. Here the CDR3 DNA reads TGTGCCAGCAGCTTAGACTCCCTCAGCTCCTATAATTCACCCCTCCACTTT.

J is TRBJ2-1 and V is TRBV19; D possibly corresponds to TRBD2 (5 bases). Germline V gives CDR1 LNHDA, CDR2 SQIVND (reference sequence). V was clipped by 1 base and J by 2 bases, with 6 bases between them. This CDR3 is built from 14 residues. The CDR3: CASSIAGTYNEQFF. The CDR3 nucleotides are TGTGCCAGTAGTATAGCGGGGACCTACAATGAGCAGTTCTTC.

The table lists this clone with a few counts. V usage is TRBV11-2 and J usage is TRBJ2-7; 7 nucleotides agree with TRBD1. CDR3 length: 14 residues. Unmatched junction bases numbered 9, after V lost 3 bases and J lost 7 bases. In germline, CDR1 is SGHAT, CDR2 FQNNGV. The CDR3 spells CASSLGQYLREQYF. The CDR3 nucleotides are TGTGCCAGCAGCTTGGGACAGTACCTTCGTGAGCAGTACTTC.

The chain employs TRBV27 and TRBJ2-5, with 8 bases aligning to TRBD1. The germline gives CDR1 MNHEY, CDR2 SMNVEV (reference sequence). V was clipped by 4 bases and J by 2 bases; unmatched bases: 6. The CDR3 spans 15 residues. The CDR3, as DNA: TGTGCCAGCAGTTATCAGGACAGGGCACAAGAGACCCAGTACTTC. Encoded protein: CASSYQDRAQETQYF.

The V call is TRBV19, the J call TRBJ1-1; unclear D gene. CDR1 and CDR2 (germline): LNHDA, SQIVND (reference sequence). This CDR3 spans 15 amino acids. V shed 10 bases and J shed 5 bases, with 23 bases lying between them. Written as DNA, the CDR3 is TGTGCCACTTCGGGAAGTACGACGTCCGATACTGAAGCTTTCTTT. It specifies CATSGSTTSDTEAFF.

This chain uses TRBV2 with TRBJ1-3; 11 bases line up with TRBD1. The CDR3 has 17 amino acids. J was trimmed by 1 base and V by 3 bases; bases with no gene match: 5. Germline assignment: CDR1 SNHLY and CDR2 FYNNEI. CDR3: CASSDIGQGASGNTIYF. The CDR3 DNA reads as TGTGCCAGCAGTGATATCGGACAGGGGGCTTCTGGAAACACCATATATTTT.

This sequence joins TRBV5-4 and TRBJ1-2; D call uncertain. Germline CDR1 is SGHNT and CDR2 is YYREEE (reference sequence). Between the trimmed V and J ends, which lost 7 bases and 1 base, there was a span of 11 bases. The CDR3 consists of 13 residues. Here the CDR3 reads CASLDADNYGYTF. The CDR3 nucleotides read TGTGCCAGCTTAGACGCGGATAACTATGGCTACACCTTC.

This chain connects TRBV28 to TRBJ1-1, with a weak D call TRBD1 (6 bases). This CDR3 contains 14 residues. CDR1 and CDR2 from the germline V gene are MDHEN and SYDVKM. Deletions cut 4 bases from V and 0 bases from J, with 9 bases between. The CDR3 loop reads CASSSGQLNTEAFF. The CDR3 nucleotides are TGTGCCAGCAGTTCCGGACAGCTGAACACTGAAGCTTTCTTT.

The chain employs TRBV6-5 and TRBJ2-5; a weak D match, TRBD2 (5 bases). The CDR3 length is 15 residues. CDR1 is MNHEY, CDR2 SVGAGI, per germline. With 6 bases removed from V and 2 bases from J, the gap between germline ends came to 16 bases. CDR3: CASSSAGIDQETQYF. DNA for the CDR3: TGTGCCAGCAGCTCCGCCGGGATAGATCAAGAGACCCAGTACTTC.

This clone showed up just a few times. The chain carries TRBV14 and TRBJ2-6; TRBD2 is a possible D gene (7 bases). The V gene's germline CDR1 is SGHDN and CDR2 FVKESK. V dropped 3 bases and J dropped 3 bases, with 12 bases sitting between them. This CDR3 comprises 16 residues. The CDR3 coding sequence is TGTGCCAGCAGCCAGTCCGGGGGGCTTGGGGCCAACGTCCTGACTTTC. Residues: CASSQSGGLGANVLTF.